This T cell receptor beta chain was recorded in a study of response to subunit inactivated influenza vaccine. V was trimmed by 6 bases and J by 2 bases, leaving 11 bases between them. From germline, CDR1 is MDHEN and CDR2 SYDVKM. The CDR3 runs 14 residues. TCRdb re-analysed the RT-PCR reads in MiXCR, keeping a single row per CDR3 protein. The sample consists of about 500,000 distinct CDR3 sequences, approximately 12% of them appearing once. Study conclusions and caveats: Each seasonal influenza vaccination recruits few new T cells, the authors suggested.

This clonotype was picked up many times. The target antigen is unknown. The clonotype comes from a man over 45 who received an inactivated influenza vaccine. The sample was PBMCs from blood, taken more than 35 days after vaccination. The chain couples TRBV28 to TRBJ2-1; possible D gene TRBD1, 6 bases. The CDR3 coding sequence is TGTGCCAGCAGCCCCGGGACAACCTACAATGAGCAGTTCTTC. Translating it yields CASSPGTTYNEQFF.